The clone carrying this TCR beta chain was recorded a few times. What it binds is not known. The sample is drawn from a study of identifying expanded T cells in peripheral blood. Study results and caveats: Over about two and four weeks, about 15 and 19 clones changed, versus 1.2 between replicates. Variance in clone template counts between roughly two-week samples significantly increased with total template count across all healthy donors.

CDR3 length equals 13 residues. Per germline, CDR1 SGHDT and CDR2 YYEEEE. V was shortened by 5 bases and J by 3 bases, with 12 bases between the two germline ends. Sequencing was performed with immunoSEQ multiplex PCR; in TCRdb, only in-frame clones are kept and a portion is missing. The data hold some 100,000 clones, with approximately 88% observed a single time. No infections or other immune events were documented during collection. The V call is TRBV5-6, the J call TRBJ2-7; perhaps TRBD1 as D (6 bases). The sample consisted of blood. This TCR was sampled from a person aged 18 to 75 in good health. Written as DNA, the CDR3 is TGTGCCAGCAGACGCACAGGGAACTACGAGCAGTACTTC. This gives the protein CASRRTGNYEQYF. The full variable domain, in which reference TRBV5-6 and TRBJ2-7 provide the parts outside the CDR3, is DAGVTQSPTHLIKTRGQQVTLRCSPKSGHDTVSWYQQALGQGPQFIFQYYEEEERQRGNFPDRFSGHQFPNYSSELNVNALLLGDSALYLCASRRTGNYEQYFGPGTRLTVT.